A selection of T cell receptor beta chains follows, all from one sample in a study of T cells in localized non-small cell lung cancer. Sequenced by immunoSEQ multiplex PCR; TCRdb stores in-frame clones only, minus some. The sample records 35,000 to 40,000 clones, about 90% being singletons. Sequencing was performed on peripheral blood, taken before any cancer treatment. The receptors were sampled from a woman aged 40-75 years with stage I lung adenocarcinoma. The CDR3 runs from the conserved cysteine through the conserved F or W.

TRBV28 CASTLTGVPSGAFF
TRBV6-5 CASSSGLSAGGTQYF
TRBV7-2 CASSPTLTPGYEQYF
TRBV10-3 CAISESWTANDYGYTF
TRBV2 CASSWGLAGADTQYF
TRBV18 CASSPPGQGNQPQHF
TRBV2 CASSEQLGAYEQYF
TRBV21-1 CARRAGLLIAYEQYF
TRBV5-5 CASSLLAGANEQFF
TRBV6-5 CASSYMTGGSGNTIYF
TRBV6-6 CAITRVAEITDTQYF
TRBV19 CASSSTGGRQPQHF
TRBV7-9 CASSPPGLAGSNEQFF
TRBV6-6 CASSSPGLAGYEQYF
TRBV9 CASSDGTGNNAYEQYF
TRBV11-3 CASSSGTSGSYNEQFF
TRBV30 CAWRRGVANEQFF
TRBV5-1 CASSSPGSDTQYF
TRBV19 CASRTGTVNVLTF
TRBV9 CASSGQGNNEQFF
TRBV18 CASSPLAGGPGEQYF
TRBV23-1 CASSHPASPQHF
TRBV11-3 CASTPGPAYNKQFF
TRBV7-8 CASSGDSPNYGYTF
TRBV9 CASSVTFGGGRTDTQYF
TRBV5-3 CASSIPNTEAFF
TRBV27 CASSFSGTGSLSQFF
TRBV2 CASSERGGGYTF